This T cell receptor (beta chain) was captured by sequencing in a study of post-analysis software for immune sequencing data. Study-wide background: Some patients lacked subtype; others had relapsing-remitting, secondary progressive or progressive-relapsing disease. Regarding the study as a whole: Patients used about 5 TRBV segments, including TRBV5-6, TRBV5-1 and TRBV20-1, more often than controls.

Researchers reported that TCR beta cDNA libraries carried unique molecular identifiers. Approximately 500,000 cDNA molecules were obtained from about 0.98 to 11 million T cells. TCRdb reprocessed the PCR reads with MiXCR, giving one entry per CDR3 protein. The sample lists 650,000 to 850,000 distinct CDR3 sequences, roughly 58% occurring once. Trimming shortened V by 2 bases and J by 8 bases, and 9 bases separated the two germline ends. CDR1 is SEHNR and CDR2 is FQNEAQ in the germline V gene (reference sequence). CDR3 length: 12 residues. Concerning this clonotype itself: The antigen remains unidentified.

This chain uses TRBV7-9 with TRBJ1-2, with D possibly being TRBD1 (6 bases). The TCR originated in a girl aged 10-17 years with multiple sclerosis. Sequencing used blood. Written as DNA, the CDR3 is TGTGCCAGCAGCTTAAAGGGGGACGGCTACACCTTC. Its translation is CASSLKGDGYTF.